Below are 20 T cell receptor beta chains sequenced from a single sample in a study of Graves' ophthalmopathy and Graves' hyperthyroidism. TCR beta CDR3 regions were amplified from RNA transcripts. HTBI primers primed a first-round RT-PCR, and a second-round multiplex PCR followed. One entry per CDR3 protein results from TCRdb running MiXCR on the multiplex PCR reads. The table includes around 590,000 distinct CDR3 sequences, about 40% detected once. The sequenced material came from peripheral blood or thyroid tissue (not recorded which). Every receptor here comes from an adult man with Graves' hyperthyroidism.

This clonotype has at least ten counts. This chain joins TRBV12-3 or TRBV12-4 and TRBJ1-2, with TRBD1 matching 7 bases. The CDR3 loop spans 16 amino acids. V shed 6 bases and J 4 bases; nucleotides not matched to a gene: 14. In nucleotides, the CDR3 is TGTGCCAGCAGAAGATCAGGGGGACCCATATTCTATGGCTACACCTTC. Protein: CASRRSGGPIFYGYTF.

As regards this clonotype: It may be a read error: a sequence one base away is much more abundant. The chain recombines TRBV10-3 with TRBJ1-5; 7 positions agree with TRBD1. This CDR3 has 15 amino acids. The junction had 14 bases not matched to a gene; V was cut back by 10 bases and J by 5 bases. Germline CDR1 is ENHRY and CDR2 is SYGVKD. Here the CDR3 reads CASSSPGTDYQPQHF. The CDR3 DNA is TGTGCCAGCAGCTCCCCCGGGACAGACTATCAGCCCCAGCATTTT.

The gene calls are TRBV19 and TRBJ1-2; TRBD1 matches 8 bases. The germline V gene encodes CDR1 LNHDA and CDR2 SQIVND (reference sequence). This CDR3 has 15 amino acids. The ends lost 5 bases at V and 4 bases at J; junction bases unmatched: 9. This CDR3 is CASSPGPGGAYGYTF. The CDR3 DNA sequence: TGTGCCAGTAGTCCCGGGCCAGGGGGCGCCTATGGCTACACCTTC. The full variable domain, rest sourced from reference TRBV19 and TRBJ1-2, is DGGITQSPKYLFRKEGQNVTLSCEQNLNHDAMYWYRQDPGQGLRLIYYSQIVNDFQKGDIAEGYSVSREKKESFPLTVTSAQKNPTAFYLCASSPGPGGAYGYTFGSGTRLTVV.

The gene calls are TRBV29-1 and TRBJ1-2; D remains ambiguous. CDR1 is SQVTM and CDR2 is ANQGSEA in the germline V gene. V gave up 4 bases and J gave up 12 bases, with 18 bases separating them. CDR3 size: 12 residues. In nucleotides, the CDR3 is TGCAGCGTTGGAGGACGGCACTCTGGAAACACCTTC. Encoded protein: CSVGGRHSGNTF.

The chain combines TRBV7-2 with TRBJ2-3; weak D call: TRBD1 (5 bases). V gave up 5 bases and J gave up 5 bases, with 20 bases separating them. Germline CDR1 is SGHTA and CDR2 is FQGNSA. There are 16 residues in the CDR3. In DNA form, the CDR3 reads TGTGCCAGCAGCCAAGATGGTCAGCAGGGCGGAGATACGCAGTATTTT. Protein sequence: CASSQDGQQGGDTQYF.

The V call is TRBV14, the J call TRBJ2-3; no reliable D call. This CDR3 region has 12 residues. The germline CDR1 and CDR2 sequences are SGHDN and FVKESK. The V gene lost 3 bases and the J gene lost 1 base, with 2 bases spanning the gap. The DNA of the CDR3 is TGTGCCAGCAGCCACCGCACAGATACGCAGTATTTT. Translation gives CASSHRTDTQYF.

This clonotype was found a few times. The genes are TRBV19 and TRBJ1-1; weak D call: TRBD1 (5 bases). Trimming cost V 5 bases and J 4 bases, with 17 bases left between them. The CDR3 totals 15 residues. The germline V gene encodes CDR1 LNHDA and CDR2 SQIVND (reference sequence). CDR3 bases: TGTGCCAGTAGTCGAGGACGGACACGGAGCACTGAAGCTTTCTTT. Protein: CASSRGRTRSTEAFF.

The chain combines TRBV24-1 with TRBJ2-1; D may be TRBD1 (6 bases). Germline V gene data show CDR1 as KGHDR and CDR2 as SFDVKD. V dropped 0 bases and J dropped 7 bases, with 15 bases sitting between them. The CDR3 runs to 16 residues. Here the CDR3 DNA reads TGTGCCACCAGTGATTTGGGCAGGGGACCGACGAATGAGCAGTTCTTC. Residues: CATSDLGRGPTNEQFF.

The chain links TRBV2 to TRBJ2-2; 12 bases match TRBD1. V lost 6 bases, J lost 7 bases, and 3 bases stayed unmatched. The CDR3 is made up of 14 amino acids. The germline V gene has CDR1 SNHLY and CDR2 FYNNEI. In DNA form, the CDR3 reads TGTGCCAGCAGAGGGACAGGGGGCTTCGGGGAGCTGTTTTTT. Translation: CASRGTGGFGELFF.

The sample holds many counts of this clonotype. The rearrangement links TRBV10-3 to TRBJ2-2, with TRBD2 as a possible D gene (6 bases). CDR1 ENHRY and CDR2 SYGVKD come from the germline V gene. V was cut by 7 bases and J by 0 bases, with 12 bases left in between. This CDR3 comprises 15 residues. CDR3 in DNA: TGTGCCATCAAAGCCGGGACTGCGAACACCGGGGAGCTGTTTTTT. Protein product: CAIKAGTANTGELFF.

This rearrangement joins TRBV7-9 to TRBJ1-1; D remains unclear. Germline loops: CDR1 SEHNR, CDR2 FQNEAQ (reference sequence). The CDR3 length is 16 residues. Trimming shortened V by 1 base and J by 4 bases, and 16 bases separated the two germline ends. The CDR3 protein is CASSLDVPGIGTEAFF. The CDR3 DNA follows: TGTGCCAGCAGCTTAGACGTTCCGGGGATCGGCACTGAAGCTTTCTTT.

The count of this clonotype is one. The missing conserved phenylalanine or tryptophan at the end of this CDR3 makes a read error likely. Because the CDR3's place on the DNA is in doubt, the DNA is left out and the CDR3 is given as listed by TCRdb. The CDR3 spells CASSREPYR. The V gene is TRBV5-1, the J gene TRBJ1-1; no check of the table's D call, TRBD1, against the DNA was made. The CDR3 comprises 9 residues, both ends counted. CDR1 and CDR2 (germline): SGHRS, YFSETQ.

This sequence joins TRBV3-1 and TRBJ2-5; D unclear. The CDR3 contains 14 residues. Germline V gene data show CDR1 as LGHDT and CDR2 as YNNKEL (reference sequence). The V and J ends lost 3 bases and 2 bases respectively, with 10 bases between them. In nucleotides, the CDR3 is TGTGCCAGCAGCCATAAGACATCTCAAGAGACCCAGTACTTC. Translating gives CASSHKTSQETQYF.

Worth noting for this clonotype: Germline is not matched at one junction end, which may reflect a read error. This chain connects TRBV7-2 to TRBJ1-1, with a possible D match to TRBD1 (5 bases). Germline V lookup: CDR1 SGHTA, CDR2 FQGNSA. The CDR3 is made up of 13 amino acids. Written as DNA, the CDR3 is TGTGCCAGCAGTCTCCAGGGCCCATTTGAAGCTTCCTTT. Its protein product is CASSLQGPFEASF.

This chain uses TRBV12-5 with TRBJ2-5, with 12 positions matching TRBD1. Germline loops: CDR1 LGHNT, CDR2 FRNRAP. The CDR3 has 16 amino acids. With 5 bases clipped from V and 5 bases from J, the junction kept 9 bases outside the gene matches. This CDR3 is CASGPGDRGRRETQYF. DNA of the CDR3: TGTGCTAGTGGTCCCGGGGACAGGGGGCGTAGGGAGACCCAGTACTTC.

Remarks on this clonotype: A read error is possible here, since a much larger clone lies one base away. This chain uses TRBV12-3 or TRBV12-4 with TRBJ2-6; the D call may be TRBD1 or TRBD2 (6 bases each). The CDR3 totals 18 residues. V lost 3 bases to trimming and J lost 1 base, with 16 bases between them. The CDR3 sequence: CASSFGGRASSGANVLTF. The CDR3 DNA sequence: TGTGCCAGCAGTTTCGGGGGCAGGGCCAGTTCTGGGGCCAACGTCCTGACTTTC.

This chain links TRBV20-1 with TRBJ1-3; 7 bases map to TRBD2. Near its end, the DNA agrees better with TRBJ2-3, so the J call may be wrong. The CDR3 extends over 15 amino acids. Germline V gene sequence: CDR1 DFQATT, CDR2 SNEGSKA (reference sequence). CDR3 in DNA: TGCAGTGCTAGAGATTTCGCGGGAGCGGCGGGTACGCAGTATTTT. Its translation is CSARDFAGAAGTQYF.

The chain links TRBV10-3 to TRBJ1-2, with a weak D call TRBD1 (5 bases). The CDR3 contains 15 residues. Trimming stripped 10 bases from V and 7 bases from J, with 25 bases between. Per germline, CDR1 ENHRY and CDR2 SYGVKD. CDR3 sequence: CASVSATYRTLGYTF. In DNA, the CDR3 is TGTGCCAGCGTATCAGCCACCTACAGGACCCTTGGCTACACCTTC.

In its sample, this clonotype was seen many times. The rearrangement links TRBV10-3 to TRBJ1-3, with 7 bases that match TRBD1. CDR3 size: 15 residues. CDR1 is ENHRY, CDR2 SYGVKD, per germline. V was pared by 10 bases and J by 4 bases, with 13 bases of the junction left unmatched. The CDR3 sequence is CATGTTGSLGNTIYF. CDR3 bases: TGTGCCACGGGAACGACAGGGTCTTTAGGAAACACCATATATTTT.

This clonotype was detected ten times or more. V usage is TRBV25-1 and J usage is TRBJ1-1; no clear D gene. Trimming took 1 base from V and 2 from J, leaving 5 bases between them. CDR1 is MGHDK, CDR2 SYGVNS, per germline. The CDR3 sequence is 13 residues long. CDR3 protein: CASSESGNTEAFF. CDR3 nucleotides: TGTGCCAGCAGTGAATCGGGTAACACTGAAGCTTTCTTT.